This T cell receptor (beta chain) originates from a study of cytomegalovirus exposure and HLA in healthy donors. Study results and limitations: Most TCR sequences were rare, but some public TCRs occurred in many donors.

The assay was immunoSEQ multiplex PCR, and TCRdb's table has in-frame clones only and misses some. The top ten clones hold approximately 12% of a sample with about 250,000 clones, roughly 87% of them seen once. As regards this clone: What it binds is not known.

V was shortened by 3 bases and J by 4 bases, with 6 bases between the two germline ends. Germline V gene lookup returns CDR1 SEHNR and CDR2 FQNEAQ (reference sequence). The CDR3 runs to 12 residues. The source is a man between 18 and 29 years old in good health and CMV-seropositive. J is TRBJ1-2 and V is TRBV7-9; D not certain. The sequenced material came from PBMCs. The DNA for the CDR3 is TGTGCCAGCAGCTTGGAGAGCTATGGCTACACCTTC. It encodes CASSLESYGYTF.